The 32 T cell receptor beta chains below were found in one sample sequenced in a study of blood T cell repertoires in COVID-19. Here immunoSEQ multiplex PCR was the method, and the copy in TCRdb shows in-frame clones only, minus some. The data contain 68,000 or so clones, nearly 85% of them singletons. The sequencing sample was made of peripheral blood. The receptors derive from a human donor in a cohort sampled during active COVID-19.

The chain recombines TRBV9 with TRBJ1-3; no firm D call. This CDR3 is built from 14 residues. V was pared by 3 bases and J by 4 bases, with 11 bases between. CDR1 SGDLS and CDR2 YYNGEE come from the germline V gene. CDR3 in DNA: TGTGCCAGCAGCGCCGCCGGCGGCGGAAACACCATATATTTT. This gives the protein CASSAAGGGNTIYF.

In its sample, this clone was seen a few times. This chain uses TRBV14 with TRBJ2-4; TRBD1 agrees at 8 bases. J lost 8 bases, V lost 6 bases, and 9 bases had no gene match. The CDR3 loop spans 14 amino acids. The germline gives CDR1 SGHDN, CDR2 FVKESK. This CDR3 reads CASRRSGTGDIQYF. For the CDR3, the DNA is TGTGCCAGCAGACGTTCCGGGACAGGTGACATTCAGTACTTC.

V usage is TRBV27 and J usage is TRBJ2-1, with a weak D call TRBD1 (6 bases). Germline CDR1 and CDR2: MNHEY and SMNVEV (reference sequence). CDR3 size: 15 residues. Trimming left V 3 bases short and J 0 bases short, with 9 bases between. The CDR3 DNA reads TGTGCCAGCAGTTTCGGACAGAGCTCCTACAATGAGCAGTTCTTC. Its translation is CASSFGQSSYNEQFF.

This chain uses TRBV4-1 with TRBJ1-4; D may be TRBD1 (6 bases). This CDR3 is 15 amino acids long. V was trimmed by 0 bases and J by 8 bases, leaving 13 bases between them. Per germline, CDR1 MGHRA and CDR2 YSYEKL. CDR3 residues: CASSQDQRGGEKLFF. CDR3 nucleotide sequence: TGCGCCAGCAGCCAAGATCAGAGGGGGGGCGAAAAACTGTTTTTT.

This clone was seen once. The gene calls are TRBV6-7 and TRBJ1-3, with D uncertain. TRBV6-7 is treated as an ORF (open reading frame) with a function not yet certain. This CDR3 comprises 16 residues. V lost 0 bases to trimming and J lost 2 bases, with 11 bases between them. CDR3 amino acids: CASSYSIRYPGNTIYF. CDR3 bases: TGTGCCAGCAGTTACTCGATCAGGTACCCTGGAAACACCATATATTTT.

This clone was counted only a few times. V usage is TRBV5-1 and J usage is TRBJ1-4; the D is unclear. In germline, CDR1 is SGHRS, CDR2 YFSETQ. This CDR3 has 16 residues. Trimming took 4 bases from V and 3 from J, leaving 16 bases between them. The CDR3 bases are TGCGCCAGCAGCCCCGGGTCTCTCGAAGCTAATGAAAAACTGTTTTTT. It translates to CASSPGSLEANEKLFF.

The V and J genes are TRBV6-5 and TRBJ1-2; unclear D gene. The CDR3 totals 13 residues. Trimming removed 5 bases from V and 2 bases from J, with 9 bases in between. From germline, CDR1 is MNHEY and CDR2 SVGAGI. This chain's CDR3 is CASSRLQNYGYTF. In DNA, the CDR3 is TGTGCCAGCAGTCGCCTTCAGAACTATGGCTACACCTTC.

This clone showed up just a few times. The chain recombines TRBV27 with TRBJ2-2, with TRBD1 matching 7 bases. This CDR3 is built from 14 residues. The germline V gene has CDR1 MNHEY and CDR2 SMNVEV (reference sequence). Germline trimming cut 6 bases from V and 2 bases from J; bases unmatched to any gene: 3. The CDR3 coding sequence is TGTGCCAGCAGGGGACAGTTCAACACCGGGGAGCTGTTTTTT. Encoded protein: CASRGQFNTGELFF.

The V gene is TRBV4-3, the J gene TRBJ2-2; D perhaps matches TRBD1 (5 bases). Germline CDR1 and CDR2: LGHNA and YSLEER. Trimming pared 4 bases from V and 4 bases from J, leaving 10 bases between. The CDR3 is 14 amino acids. The CDR3 is CASSPWTSTGELFF. The CDR3 DNA sequence: TGCGCCAGCAGCCCCTGGACAAGCACCGGGGAGCTGTTTTTT.

This chain connects TRBV2 to TRBJ1-4; D gene uncertain. CDR3 length: 13 amino acids. Germline-derived CDR1 and CDR2 are SNHLY and FYNNEI. Trimming left V 10 bases short and J 6 bases short, with 15 bases between. The CDR3 loop is CATTAARYEKLFF. Written as DNA, the CDR3 is TGTGCCACCACCGCGGCCCGGTATGAAAAACTGTTTTTT.

CDR3 region: CASSLGRTSSYNEQFF. The DNA for the CDR3 is TGTGCCAGCTCACTCGGACGGACTAGCTCCTACAATGAGCAGTTCTTC. The chain recombines TRBV18 with TRBJ2-1, with 7 bases fitting TRBD2. Germline V gives CDR1 KGHSH, CDR2 LQKENI. V lost 4 bases to trimming and J lost 0 bases; unmatched junction nucleotides: 6. CDR3 length: 16 amino acids. Based on the CDR3 plus reference TRBV18 and TRBJ2-1, the full variable domain is NAGVMQNPRHLVRRRGQEARLRCSPMKGHSHVYWYRQLPEEGLKFMVYLQKENIIDESGMPKERFSAEFPKEGPSILRIQQVVRGDSAAYFCASSLGRTSSYNEQFFGPGTRLTVL.

The table lists this clone with a count of one. The chain couples TRBV3-1 (or the pseudogene TRBV3-2) to TRBJ2-3, with 7 positions matching TRBD2. This CDR3 region has 15 residues. Trimming cost V 4 bases and J 4 bases; bases outside gene matches: 8. Germline CDR1 LGHDT, CDR2 YNNKEL (reference sequence). CDR3 region: CASSPTRTSADTQYF. In nucleotides, the CDR3 is TGTGCCAGCAGCCCAACCCGTACTAGCGCAGATACGCAGTATTTT.

The rearrangement joins TRBV5-1 to TRBJ2-3; 8 bases fit TRBD2. With V trimmed by 4 bases and J by 8 bases, 6 bases remained unmatched. Germline values: CDR1 SGHRS, CDR2 YFSETQ. The CDR3 spans 13 residues. The DNA for the CDR3 is TGCGCCAGCAGCGCGGGACTAGAGGGTACGCAGTATTTT. Translated: CASSAGLEGTQYF.

The V call is TRBV7-8, the J call TRBJ1-1, with no clear D. Trimming removed 0 bases from V and 5 bases from J, with 16 bases in between. The germline V gene has CDR1 SGHVS and CDR2 FQNEAQ. The CDR3 spans 16 residues. The CDR3 nucleotides are TGTGCCAGCAGCTTAGCCCCGGCCCAGGCGGGGACTGAAGCTTTCTTT. Amino acid sequence: CASSLAPAQAGTEAFF. Full variable domain (remainder filled in from reference TRBV7-8 and TRBJ1-1): GAGVSQSPRYKVAKRGQDVALRCDPISGHVSLFWYQQALGQGPEFLTYFQNEAQLDKSGLPSDRFFAERPEGSVSTLKIQRTQQEDSAVYLCASSLAPAQAGTEAFFGQGTRLTVV.

The rearrangement links TRBV19 to TRBJ1-6; 8 positions match TRBD1. The germline gives CDR1 LNHDA, CDR2 SQIVND (reference sequence). Trimming cost V 2 bases and J 14 bases; bases outside gene matches: 8. CDR3 size: 14 residues. The CDR3 loop reads CASSISGGGRTLHF. The CDR3 DNA reads as TGTGCCAGTAGTATATCAGGGGGCGGTAGGACCCTCCACTTT.

Here the CDR3 DNA reads TGTGCCAGCAGCGCAGAGGTAGGGGGCTATAATTCACCCCTCCACTTT. It is translated as CASSAEVGGYNSPLHF. The chain carries TRBV9 and TRBJ1-6, with D perhaps matching TRBD1 (6 bases). V lost 3 bases and J lost 3, with 13 bases in between. Germline V lookup: CDR1 SGDLS, CDR2 YYNGEE. The CDR3 is 16 residues long.

The chain has TRBV12-3 or TRBV12-4 and TRBJ1-1; no firm D call. This CDR3 is 13 amino acids long. V was shortened by 1 base and J by 1 base, with 4 bases between the two germline ends. This chain's CDR3 is CASSLGRNTEAFF. In DNA, the CDR3 is TGTGCCAGCAGTTTAGGCAGGAACACTGAAGCTTTCTTT.

The J gene is TRBJ2-7, the V gene TRBV28; 11 positions agree with TRBD1. Germline assignment: CDR1 MDHEN and CDR2 SYDVKM. V trimming: 5 bases; J trimming: 7 bases; junction bases outside the gene matches: 7. The CDR3 is 14 amino acids. For the CDR3, the DNA is TGTGCCAGCAGTCCCCGGGACAGGGGGTGGGAGCAGTACTTC. It is translated as CASSPRDRGWEQYF.

The J gene is TRBJ2-2, the V gene TRBV18; no definite D call. Germline lookup yields CDR1 KGHSH and CDR2 LQKENI. Trimming removed 3 bases from V and 8 bases from J, with 10 bases in between. CDR3 size: 13 residues. Here the CDR3 DNA reads TGTGCCAGCTCACCGAGTCTCATGGGGGAGCTGTTTTTT. This gives the protein CASSPSLMGELFF.

This clone was counted between two and nine times. The J gene is TRBJ2-1, the V gene TRBV11-3; 8 nucleotides match TRBD2. Germline V gives CDR1 SGHNT, CDR2 YENEEA. The CDR3 totals 17 residues. The V segment lost 1 base and the J segment 9 bases; nucleotides outside the gene matches: 14. This CDR3 reads CASSLALLAVGRIEQFF. CDR3 bases: TGTGCCAGCAGCTTAGCCCTACTAGCGGTGGGCAGGATTGAGCAGTTCTTC.

The chain has TRBV28 and TRBJ2-3; D possibly corresponds to TRBD1 (5 bases). Germline V CDR1 and CDR2: MDHEN, SYDVKM. The V gene lost 4 bases and the J gene lost 2 bases, with 10 bases spanning the gap. CDR3 length equals 14 residues. In nucleotides, the CDR3 is TGTGCCAGCAGTTCGACAGCCACCACAGATACGCAGTATTTT. As protein: CASSSTATTDTQYF.

V gene TRBV4-3 combines with J gene TRBJ2-7; 9 positions agree with TRBD1. Germline V gives CDR1 LGHNA, CDR2 YSLEER. The ends lost 3 bases at V and 1 base at J; junction bases unmatched: 4. The length of the CDR3 is 15 residues. The CDR3 sequence: CASSQDRGRSYEQYF. The CDR3 nucleotides read TGCGCCAGCAGCCAGGACAGGGGTCGGTCCTACGAGCAGTACTTC.

V and J are TRBV5-6 and TRBJ1-5, with 8 bases matching TRBD1. V shed 0 bases, J shed 6 bases, and the junction held 8 bases outside the gene matches. CDR1 SGHDT and CDR2 YYEEEE come from the germline V gene. The CDR3 spans 16 residues. CDR3 in DNA: TGTGCCAGCAGCTTGGGCCCGCAGGGGGCAGTTCAGCCCCAGCATTTT. Its translation is CASSLGPQGAVQPQHF.

The rearrangement joins TRBV24-1 to TRBJ1-5; D possibly corresponds to TRBD1 (5 bases). V dropped 1 base and J dropped 4 bases, with 22 bases sitting between them. This CDR3 is built from 19 residues. Germline CDR1 and CDR2: KGHDR and SFDVKD. CDR3 DNA: TGTGCCACCAGTGATTTTTCCTGGAGGGCAGGGCAGAGAAATCAGCCCCAGCATTTT. Encoded protein: CATSDFSWRAGQRNQPQHF.

This clone was detected only a few times. The rearrangement uses TRBV6-5 and TRBJ1-5; D possibly corresponds to TRBD1 (6 bases). The V and J ends lost 4 bases and 10 bases respectively, with 17 bases between them. In germline, CDR1 is MNHEY, CDR2 SVGAGI. The length of the CDR3 is 14 residues. The CDR3 nucleotides read TGTGCCAGCAGTTTAGGCAGGGGCGCCGGACCCCAGCATTTT. Protein product: CASSLGRGAGPQHF.

The J gene is TRBJ1-1, the V gene TRBV7-9; D is perhaps TRBD1 (6 bases). Trimming took 4 bases from V and 1 from J, leaving 13 bases between them. This CDR3 spans 15 amino acids. Germline V gives CDR1 SEHNR, CDR2 FQNEAQ (reference sequence). The CDR3 nucleotides read TGTGCCAGCAGCTCCCGTGCAGGGGCGAACACTGAAGCTTTCTTT. Residues: CASSSRAGANTEAFF.

V and J are TRBV28 and TRBJ1-2, with a tentative D call TRBD1 (6 bases). The CDR3 is 13 residues long. Looked up from germline, CDR1 is MDHEN and CDR2 is SYDVKM. Trimming took off 2 bases at V and 7 bases at J, with 11 bases between the two ends. CDR3 protein: CASSLTQGLGYTF. CDR3 nucleotides: TGTGCCAGCAGTTTAACACAGGGCCTTGGCTACACCTTC.

The chain is built from TRBV9 and TRBJ2-3, with 7 bases matching TRBD1. Germline V gene sequence: CDR1 SGDLS, CDR2 YYNGEE. The CDR3 extends over 16 amino acids. V was clipped by 2 bases and J by 5 bases; unmatched bases: 11. In nucleotides, the CDR3 is TGTGCCAGCAGCGTCCAGGGGGTCGCGATTAGAGATACGCAGTATTTT. This translates into CASSVQGVAIRDTQYF. The whole variable domain, filled in from reference TRBV9 and TRBJ2-3, reads DSGVTQTPKHLITATGQRVTLRCSPRSGDLSVYWYQQSLDQGLQFLIQYYNGEERAKGNILERFSAQQFPDLHSELNLSSLELGDSALYFCASSVQGVAIRDTQYFGPGTRLTVL.

V is TRBV3-1 (or the pseudogene TRBV3-2) and J is TRBJ1-3; D gene uncertain. V lost 0 bases, J lost 4 bases, and 13 bases lay in between. Germline CDR1 and CDR2: LGHDT and YNNKEL (reference sequence). The CDR3 has 16 residues. CDR3 in DNA: TGTGCCAGCAGCCAAGAGGCCACTATCCCAGGAAACACCATATATTTT. Translating it yields CASSQEATIPGNTIYF.

This clone occurred a few times. The chain couples TRBV6-5 to TRBJ1-2; possibly TRBD1 for D (5 bases). This CDR3 is 14 amino acids long. V lost 7 bases and J 6 bases, leaving 18 bases between the germline ends. CDR1 and CDR2 (germline): MNHEY, SVGAGI. The CDR3 here is CASTPGRVYNGYTF. Here the CDR3 DNA reads TGTGCCAGCACCCCGGGCAGGGTGTATAATGGCTACACCTTC.

This clone occurred a few times. In nucleotides, the CDR3 is TGTGCCAGCAGCTTAGTCTTCCCAGGGTCAAGCTCCTATAATTCACCCCTCCACTTT. Its translation is CASSLVFPGSSSYNSPLHF. The V and J genes are TRBV7-2 and TRBJ1-6, with a tentative D call TRBD1 (5 bases). The V gene lost 1 base and the J gene lost 0 bases, with 16 bases spanning the gap. Germline CDR1 reads SGHTA; CDR2 reads FQGNSA. The CDR3 loop spans 19 amino acids.

This clone was counted only a few times. This rearrangement joins TRBV21-1 to TRBJ2-5; the table's D call, TRBD2, has no DNA check behind it. TRBV21-1 is a pseudogene locus. The CDR3 is made up of 17 amino acids. Written as DNA, the CDR3 is TGTGCCAGCAGCAAAGTGACTAGCGGGCAACTGTTAGAGACCCAGTACTTC. Translating gives CASSKVTSGQLLETQYF.